Each of the 21 T cell receptor beta chains below was sequenced from the same sample in a study of blood T cell repertoires in COVID-19. The protocol was immunoSEQ multiplex PCR, while the TCRdb copy is restricted to in-frame clones and leaves out a portion. The sample records some 140,000 clones, roughly 76% being singletons. The source material was peripheral blood. The receptor set was obtained from a man aged 80 or over with acute or convalescent COVID-19.

This clone has only a few counts. The chain carries TRBV20-1 and TRBJ1-2; D not certain. V was shortened by 3 bases and J by 2 bases, with 7 bases between the two germline ends. The germline CDR1 and CDR2 sequences are DFQATT and SNEGSKA (reference sequence). CDR3 length equals 12 residues. In DNA form, the CDR3 reads TGCAGTGCTAGTCTACAGAACTATGGCTACACCTTC. Its translation is CSASLQNYGYTF.

The chain carries TRBV27 and TRBJ2-5; 9 positions agree with TRBD1. The CDR3 consists of 14 residues. V lost 6 bases and J lost 5; bases outside the gene matches: 7. Looked up from germline, CDR1 is MNHEY and CDR2 is SMNVEV (reference sequence). The CDR3 sequence is CASRKGQGSETQYF. The CDR3 coding sequence is TGTGCCAGCAGGAAGGGACAGGGAAGCGAGACCCAGTACTTC.

The sample holds a few counts of this clone. CDR3 loop: CATSSILGSYGYTF. The CDR3 DNA is TGTGCCACCAGCAGCATCCTGGGCAGCTATGGCTACACCTTC. J is TRBJ1-2 and V is TRBV15, with D hard to call. V was cut by 3 bases and J by 4 bases, with 12 bases left in between. Germline V gene lookup returns CDR1 LNHNV and CDR2 YYDKDF (reference sequence). CDR3 length: 14 amino acids. Full variable domain (outside the CDR3, taken from reference TRBV15 and TRBJ1-2): DAMVIQNPRYQVTQFGKPVTLSCSQTLNHNVMYWYQQKSSQAPKLLFHYYDKDFNNEADTPDNFQSRRPNTSFCFLDIRSPGLGDTAMYLCATSSILGSYGYTFGSGTRLTVV.

The V call is TRBV5-4, the J call TRBJ1-2; 7 bases agree with TRBD1. The CDR3 sequence is 15 residues long. V lost 4 bases to trimming and J lost 1 base; unmatched junction nucleotides: 7. Germline V lookup: CDR1 SGHNT, CDR2 YYREEE (reference sequence). The CDR3 sequence: CASSRGQVDNYGYTF. The CDR3 bases are TGTGCCAGCAGCCGCGGACAGGTGGATAACTATGGCTACACCTTC.

V usage is TRBV5-1 and J usage is TRBJ2-3, with unresolved D. V lost 0 bases to trimming and J lost 0 bases, with 11 bases between them. Germline V lookup: CDR1 SGHRS, CDR2 YFSETQ. The CDR3 length is 16 residues. The CDR3 is CASSLGLVSSTDTQYF. CDR3 bases: TGCGCCAGCAGCTTGGGGCTAGTGTCTAGCACAGATACGCAGTATTTT.

V usage is TRBV5-1 and J usage is TRBJ2-2, with 7 bases aligning to TRBD2. After removal of 2 bases from V and 4 bases from J, the junction contained 8 bases not matched to a gene. The CDR3 length is 16 residues. Germline CDR1 SGHRS, CDR2 YFSETQ. CDR3 protein: CASSFQAGRATGELFF. The CDR3 nucleotides read TGCGCCAGCAGCTTCCAGGCAGGGAGGGCCACCGGGGAGCTGTTTTTT.

Turning to this clone: An end of the junction differs from the germline gene, which may be a read error. This chain links TRBV28 with TRBJ2-7; 9 nucleotides match TRBD1. From germline, CDR1 is MDHEN and CDR2 SYDVKM. The CDR3 extends over 13 amino acids. This CDR3 is CAARTGTGLIRDF. The CDR3 region has the DNA TGTGCCGCACGAACCGGGACAGGGCTTATCAGGGACTTC.

The genes are TRBV5-1 and TRBJ1-6; 8 bases fit TRBD1. The CDR3 sequence is 15 residues long. Trimming removed 6 bases from V and 7 bases from J; junction bases left unmatched: 9. Germline CDR1 reads SGHRS; CDR2 reads YFSETQ. The CDR3 DNA reads TGCGCCAGCACCAGGACAGGGACAAGGAATTCACCCCTCCACTTT. It yields the protein CASTRTGTRNSPLHF.

The chain is built from TRBV6-5 and TRBJ2-7; D is perhaps TRBD2 (6 bases). CDR1 and CDR2 from the germline V gene are MNHEY and SVGAGI. This CDR3 contains 11 residues. Trimming took 6 bases from V and 6 from J, leaving 9 bases between them. The CDR3 region is CASSHGGEQYF. The CDR3 DNA is TGTGCCAGCAGCCACGGGGGCGAGCAGTACTTC.

In nucleotides, the CDR3 is TGTGCCAGTAGTATGGGGGGGGCTGAGACCCAGTACTTC. Protein: CASSMGGAETQYF. The rearrangement uses TRBV19 and TRBJ2-5; perhaps TRBD2 as D (7 bases). V was pared by 3 bases and J by 5 bases, with 10 bases between. Germline V gene sequence: CDR1 LNHDA, CDR2 SQIVND (reference sequence). The CDR3 extends over 13 amino acids.

This rearrangement joins TRBV24-1 to TRBJ2-1; TRBD1 agrees at 9 bases. V lost 7 bases and J lost 7; bases outside the gene matches: 13. This CDR3 contains 16 residues. The V gene's germline CDR1 is KGHDR and CDR2 SFDVKD. The CDR3 sequence is CATRARTGQGANEQFF. CDR3 DNA sequence: TGTGCCACCAGAGCCCGTACGGGACAGGGAGCGAATGAGCAGTTCTTC.

The J gene is TRBJ2-3, the V gene TRBV18; TRBD1 matches at 10 bases. With 3 bases clipped from V and 2 bases from J, the junction kept 2 bases outside the gene matches. Germline CDR1 reads KGHSH; CDR2 reads LQKENI. The CDR3 is 15 amino acids. CDR3 loop: CASSPTGGPTDTQYF. CDR3 bases: TGTGCCAGCTCACCGACAGGGGGCCCCACAGATACGCAGTATTTT.

This chain links TRBV5-1 with TRBJ1-4; 7 bases agree with TRBD1. This CDR3 has 14 residues. Germline assignment: CDR1 SGHRS and CDR2 YFSETQ. The V gene end was trimmed by 4 bases and the J gene end by 4 bases; junction bases not matched to a gene: 4. The CDR3 region has the DNA TGCGCCAGCAGCCAGGGACAGATTAATGAAAAACTGTTTTTT. Amino acid sequence: CASSQGQINEKLFF.

V is TRBV7-9 and J is TRBJ2-7; 8 nucleotides agree with TRBD1. J gave up 6 bases and V 6 bases, and 4 bases lay outside the gene matches. Germline V gene data show CDR1 as SEHNR and CDR2 as FQNEAQ (reference sequence). The CDR3 totals 12 residues. CDR3 DNA sequence: TGTGCCAGCAGAACGACAGGGGTCGAGCAGTACTTC. This sequence encodes CASRTTGVEQYF.

The gene calls are TRBV20-1 and TRBJ1-5; D perhaps matches TRBD1 (6 bases). V was pared by 3 bases and J by 7 bases, with 13 bases between. CDR1 and CDR2 from the germline V gene are DFQATT and SNEGSKA (reference sequence). The CDR3 totals 13 residues. CDR3 protein: CSASGTLNQPQHF. The CDR3, as DNA: TGCAGTGCTAGTGGGACACTTAACCAGCCCCAGCATTTT.

This clone appeared a few times. This chain uses TRBV2 with TRBJ1-6; D may be TRBD1 (6 bases). The CDR3 consists of 16 residues. V shed 1 base and J shed 5 bases, with 12 bases lying between them. CDR1 and CDR2 from the germline V gene are SNHLY and FYNNEI. CDR3 region: CASSEVRTANNSPLHF. Here the CDR3 DNA reads TGTGCCAGCAGTGAAGTCCGGACAGCAAATAATTCACCCCTCCACTTT.

To note about this clone: Other DNA sequences in this sample translate to the same CDR3. This chain links TRBV24-1 with TRBJ2-5; weak D call: TRBD1 (6 bases). V dropped 5 bases and J dropped 5 bases, with 17 bases sitting between them. The CDR3 covers 15 residues. Germline CDR1 KGHDR, CDR2 SFDVKD. In nucleotides, the CDR3 is TGTGCCACCAGTGCGGGACAAGGGGGACGGGAGACCCAGTACTTC. Translation: CATSAGQGGRETQYF.

The J gene is TRBJ2-2, the V gene TRBV4-3; 9 positions agree with TRBD1. Germline V lookup: CDR1 LGHNA, CDR2 YSLEER. V was clipped by 1 base and J by 7 bases; unmatched bases: 7. This CDR3 has 16 residues. The DNA of the CDR3 is TGCGCCAGCAGCCAAGCAGGGACAGGGCGTTTCGGGGAGCTGTTTTTT. Translated: CASSQAGTGRFGELFF.

This clone has only a few counts. The CDR3 sequence is CASSLDPPRLAGGKETQYF. CDR3 nucleotides: TGTGCCAGCAGCTTAGACCCTCCGAGGCTAGCGGGGGGGAAAGAGACCCAGTACTTC. The rearrangement joins TRBV7-2 to TRBJ2-5; 12 bases are shared with TRBD2. Germline CDR1 and CDR2: SGHTA and FQGNSA. V lost 1 base and J lost 3; bases outside the gene matches: 12. The CDR3 covers 19 residues.

This clone was seen only a few times. The chain joins TRBV28 to TRBJ2-3; 7 bases match TRBD2. V trimming: 3 bases; J trimming: 4 bases; junction bases outside the gene matches: 7. Germline values: CDR1 MDHEN, CDR2 SYDVKM. The CDR3 loop spans 15 amino acids. The CDR3 DNA reads as TGTGCCAGCAGTTTGGGTGGGGGGGGATCAGATACGCAGTATTTT. This encodes CASSLGGGGSDTQYF.

This rearrangement joins TRBV11-2 to TRBJ1-1; TRBD1 might be the D (5 bases). Germline CDR1 SGHAT, CDR2 FQNNGV. V lost 5 bases, J lost 7 bases, and 17 bases lay in between. The CDR3 runs 14 residues. The CDR3 here is CASSPSSGGGEAFF. The DNA for the CDR3 is TGTGCCAGCAGCCCTAGTTCCGGCGGGGGTGAAGCTTTCTTT. Based on the CDR3 plus reference TRBV11-2 and TRBJ1-1, the full variable domain is EAGVAQSPRYKIIEKRQSVAFWCNPISGHATLYWYQQILGQGPKLLIQFQNNGVVDDSQLPKDRFSAERLKGVDSTLKIQPAKLEDSAVYLCASSPSSGGGEAFFGQGTRLTVV.